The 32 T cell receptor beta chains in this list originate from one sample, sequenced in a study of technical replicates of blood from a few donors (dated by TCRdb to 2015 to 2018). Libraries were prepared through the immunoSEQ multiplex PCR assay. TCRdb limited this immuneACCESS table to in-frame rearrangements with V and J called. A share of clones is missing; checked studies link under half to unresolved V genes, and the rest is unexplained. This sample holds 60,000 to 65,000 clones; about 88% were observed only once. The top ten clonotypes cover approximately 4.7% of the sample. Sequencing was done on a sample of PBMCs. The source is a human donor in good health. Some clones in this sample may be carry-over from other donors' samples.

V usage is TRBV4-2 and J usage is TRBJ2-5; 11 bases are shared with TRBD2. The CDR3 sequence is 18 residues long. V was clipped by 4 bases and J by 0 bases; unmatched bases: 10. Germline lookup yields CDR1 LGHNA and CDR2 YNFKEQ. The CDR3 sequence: CASSLRASGGRYQETQYF. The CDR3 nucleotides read TGTGCCAGCAGCCTTCGGGCTAGCGGGGGGAGGTACCAAGAGACCCAGTACTTC.

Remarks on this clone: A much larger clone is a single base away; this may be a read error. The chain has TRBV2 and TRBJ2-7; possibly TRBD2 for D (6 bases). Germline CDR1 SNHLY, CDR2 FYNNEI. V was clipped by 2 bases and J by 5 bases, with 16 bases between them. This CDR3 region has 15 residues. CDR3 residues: CASSELELAPDEQYF. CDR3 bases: TGTGCCAGCAGTGAATTGGAACTAGCCCCCGACGAGCAGTACTTC.

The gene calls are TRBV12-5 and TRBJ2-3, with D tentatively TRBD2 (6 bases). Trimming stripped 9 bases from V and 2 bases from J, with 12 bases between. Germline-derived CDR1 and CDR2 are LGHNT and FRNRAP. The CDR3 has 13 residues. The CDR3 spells CASRGIYTDTQYF. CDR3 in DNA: TGTGCTAGCCGGGGGATTTACACAGATACGCAGTATTTT.

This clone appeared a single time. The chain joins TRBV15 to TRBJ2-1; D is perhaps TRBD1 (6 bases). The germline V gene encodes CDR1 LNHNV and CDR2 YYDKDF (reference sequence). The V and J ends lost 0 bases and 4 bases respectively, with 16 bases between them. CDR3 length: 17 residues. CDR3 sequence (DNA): TGTGCCACCAGCAGAGACAGGGGCGCTATCTTATACAATGAGCAGTTCTTC. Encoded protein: CATSRDRGAILYNEQFF.

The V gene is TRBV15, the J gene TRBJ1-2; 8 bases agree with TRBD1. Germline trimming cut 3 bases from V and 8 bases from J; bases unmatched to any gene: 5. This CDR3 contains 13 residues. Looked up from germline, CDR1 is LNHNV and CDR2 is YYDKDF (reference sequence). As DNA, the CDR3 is TGTGCCACCAGCAGGGACAGGGTGCCGGGCTACACCTTC. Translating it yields CATSRDRVPGYTF.

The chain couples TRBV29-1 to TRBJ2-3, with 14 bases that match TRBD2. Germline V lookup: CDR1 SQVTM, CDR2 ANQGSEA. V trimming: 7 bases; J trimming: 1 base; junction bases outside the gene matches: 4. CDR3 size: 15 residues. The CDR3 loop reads CSASGLAGGTDTQYF. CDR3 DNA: TGCAGCGCCTCGGGACTAGCGGGAGGCACAGATACGCAGTATTTT.

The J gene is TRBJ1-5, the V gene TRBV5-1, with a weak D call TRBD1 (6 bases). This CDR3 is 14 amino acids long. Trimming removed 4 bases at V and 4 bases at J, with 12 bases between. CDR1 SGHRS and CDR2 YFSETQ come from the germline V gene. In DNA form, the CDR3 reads TGCGCCAGCAGCCCCGGGACAAGGAATCAGCCCCAGCATTTT. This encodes CASSPGTRNQPQHF.

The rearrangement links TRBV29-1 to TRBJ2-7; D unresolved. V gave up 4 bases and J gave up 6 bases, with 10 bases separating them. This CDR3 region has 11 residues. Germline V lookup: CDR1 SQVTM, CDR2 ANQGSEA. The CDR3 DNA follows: TGCAGCGTTGCCGAGCGAGGCGAGCAGTACTTC. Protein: CSVAERGEQYF.

CDR3 in DNA: TGTGCCAGCAGTAGCGGGGCGACCTACAATGAGCAGTTCTTC. Translating it yields CASSSGATYNEQFF. The J gene is TRBJ2-1, the V gene TRBV28; 7 bases map to TRBD2. With 5 bases clipped from V and 2 bases from J, the junction kept 3 bases outside the gene matches. The germline V gene has CDR1 MDHEN and CDR2 SYDVKM. CDR3 size: 14 residues.

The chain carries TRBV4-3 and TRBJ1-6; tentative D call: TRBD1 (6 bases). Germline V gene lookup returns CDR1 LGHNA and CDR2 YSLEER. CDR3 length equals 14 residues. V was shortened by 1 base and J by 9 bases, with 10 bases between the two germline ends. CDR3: CASSQVPGVSPLHF. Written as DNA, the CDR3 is TGCGCCAGCAGCCAAGTACCAGGGGTTTCACCCCTCCACTTT.

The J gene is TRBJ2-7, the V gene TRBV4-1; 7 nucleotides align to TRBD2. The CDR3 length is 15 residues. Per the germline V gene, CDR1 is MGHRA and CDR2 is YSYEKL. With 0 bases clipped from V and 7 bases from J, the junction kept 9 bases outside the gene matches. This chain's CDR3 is CASSQERGGPGEQYF. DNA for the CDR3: TGCGCCAGCAGCCAAGAACGGGGAGGGCCTGGGGAGCAGTACTTC.

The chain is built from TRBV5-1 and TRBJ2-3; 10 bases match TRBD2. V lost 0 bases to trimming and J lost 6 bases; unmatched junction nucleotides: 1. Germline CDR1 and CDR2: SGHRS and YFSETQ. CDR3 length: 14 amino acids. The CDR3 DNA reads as TGCGCCAGCAGCTTGGGACTAGCGGGCGATACGCAGTATTTT. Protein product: CASSLGLAGDTQYF. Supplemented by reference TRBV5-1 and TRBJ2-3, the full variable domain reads KAGVTQTPRYLIKTRGQQVTLSCSPISGHRSVSWYQQTPGQGLQFLFEYFSETQRNKGNFPGRFSGRQFSNSRSEMNVSTLELGDSALYLCASSLGLAGDTQYFGPGTRLTVL.

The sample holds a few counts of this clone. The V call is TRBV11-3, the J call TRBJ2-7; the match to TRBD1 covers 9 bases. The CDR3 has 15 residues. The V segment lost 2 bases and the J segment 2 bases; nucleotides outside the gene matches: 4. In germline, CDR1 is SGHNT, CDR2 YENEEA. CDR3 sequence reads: CASSLHGTGTYEQYF. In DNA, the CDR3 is TGTGCCAGCAGCTTACACGGGACAGGGACCTACGAGCAGTACTTC. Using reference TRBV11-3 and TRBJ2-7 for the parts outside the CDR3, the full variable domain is EAGVVQSPRYKIIEKKQPVAFWCNPISGHNTLYWYLQNLGQGPELLIRYENEEAVDDSQLPKDRFSAERLKGVDSTLKIQPAELGDSAVYLCASSLHGTGTYEQYFGPGTRLTVT.

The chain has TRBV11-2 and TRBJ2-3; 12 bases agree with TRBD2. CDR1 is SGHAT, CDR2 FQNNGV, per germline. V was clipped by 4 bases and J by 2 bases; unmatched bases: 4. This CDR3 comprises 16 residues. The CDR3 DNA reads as TGTGCCAGCAGCTGGACTAGCGGGGCGACCACAGATACGCAGTATTTT. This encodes CASSWTSGATTDTQYF.

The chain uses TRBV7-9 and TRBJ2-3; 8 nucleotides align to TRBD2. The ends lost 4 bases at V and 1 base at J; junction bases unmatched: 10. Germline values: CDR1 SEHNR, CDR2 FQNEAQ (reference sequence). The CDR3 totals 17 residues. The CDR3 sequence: CASSCASGGRCTDTQYF. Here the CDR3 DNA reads TGTGCCAGCAGCTGCGCCTCTGGCGGGAGGTGCACAGATACGCAGTATTTT.

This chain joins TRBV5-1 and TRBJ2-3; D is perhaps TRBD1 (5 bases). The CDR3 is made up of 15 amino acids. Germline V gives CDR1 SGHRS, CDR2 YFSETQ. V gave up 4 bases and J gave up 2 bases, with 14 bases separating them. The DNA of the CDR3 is TGCGCCAGCAGCCTCCGAGACAGAGACACAGATACGCAGTATTTT. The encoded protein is CASSLRDRDTDTQYF.

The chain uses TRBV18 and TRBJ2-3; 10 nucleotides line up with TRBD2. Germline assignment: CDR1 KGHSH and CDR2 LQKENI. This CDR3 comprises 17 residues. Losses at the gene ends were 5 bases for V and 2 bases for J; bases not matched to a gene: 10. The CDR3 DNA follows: TGTGCCAGCTCATTAAACACACTAGCGGGGACCACAGATACGCAGTATTTT. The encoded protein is CASSLNTLAGTTDTQYF.

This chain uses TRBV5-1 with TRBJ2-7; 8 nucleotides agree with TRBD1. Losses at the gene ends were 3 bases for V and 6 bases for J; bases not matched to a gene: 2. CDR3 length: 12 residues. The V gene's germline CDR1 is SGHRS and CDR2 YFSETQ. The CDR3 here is CASSSTGVEQYF. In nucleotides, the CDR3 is TGCGCCAGCAGCTCGACAGGGGTCGAGCAGTACTTC. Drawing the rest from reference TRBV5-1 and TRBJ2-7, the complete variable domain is KAGVTQTPRYLIKTRGQQVTLSCSPISGHRSVSWYQQTPGQGLQFLFEYFSETQRNKGNFPGRFSGRQFSNSRSEMNVSTLELGDSALYLCASSSTGVEQYFGPGTRLTVT.

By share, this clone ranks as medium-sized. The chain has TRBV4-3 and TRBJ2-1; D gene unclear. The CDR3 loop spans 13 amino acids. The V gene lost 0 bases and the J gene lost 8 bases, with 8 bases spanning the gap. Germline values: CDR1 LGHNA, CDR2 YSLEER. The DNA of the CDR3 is TGCGCCAGCAGCCAAGATCGCCGGGATGAGCAGTTCTTC. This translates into CASSQDRRDEQFF.

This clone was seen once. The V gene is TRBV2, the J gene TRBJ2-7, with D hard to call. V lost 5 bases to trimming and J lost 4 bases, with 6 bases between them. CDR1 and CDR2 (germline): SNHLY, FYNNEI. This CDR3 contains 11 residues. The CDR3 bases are TGTGCCAGCAGTCCCCGTTACGAGCAGTACTTC. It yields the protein CASSPRYEQYF.

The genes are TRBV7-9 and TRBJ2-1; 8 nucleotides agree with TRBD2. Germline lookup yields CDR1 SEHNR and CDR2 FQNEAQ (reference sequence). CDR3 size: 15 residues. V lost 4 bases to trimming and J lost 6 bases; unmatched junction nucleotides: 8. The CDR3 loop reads CASSYGLAYFNEQFF. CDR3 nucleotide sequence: TGTGCCAGCAGCTACGGACTAGCCTACTTCAATGAGCAGTTCTTC.

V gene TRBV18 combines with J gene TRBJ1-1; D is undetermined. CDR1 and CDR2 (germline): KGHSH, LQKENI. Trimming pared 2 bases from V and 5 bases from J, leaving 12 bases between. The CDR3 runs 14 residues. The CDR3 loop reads CASSPSAGNTEAFF. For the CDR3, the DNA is TGTGCCAGCTCACCATCTGCGGGAAATACTGAAGCTTTCTTT. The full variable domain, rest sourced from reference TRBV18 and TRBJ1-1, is NAGVMQNPRHLVRRRGQEARLRCSPMKGHSHVYWYRQLPEEGLKFMVYLQKENIIDESGMPKERFSAEFPKEGPSILRIQQVVRGDSAAYFCASSPSAGNTEAFFGQGTRLTVV.

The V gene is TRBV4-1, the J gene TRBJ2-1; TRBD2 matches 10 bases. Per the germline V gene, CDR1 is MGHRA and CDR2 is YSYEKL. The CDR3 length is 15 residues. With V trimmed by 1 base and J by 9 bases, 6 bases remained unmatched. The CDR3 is CASSQVLSGGPEQFF. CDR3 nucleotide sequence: TGCGCCAGCAGCCAAGTTCTTAGCGGGGGGCCTGAGCAGTTCTTC.

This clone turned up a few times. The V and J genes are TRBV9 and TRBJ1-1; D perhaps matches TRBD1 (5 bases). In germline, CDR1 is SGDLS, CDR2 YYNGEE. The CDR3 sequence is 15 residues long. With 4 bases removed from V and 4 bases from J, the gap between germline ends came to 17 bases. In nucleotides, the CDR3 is TGTGCCAGCAGCCCAAAAGGGGTGTTAGGCACTGAAGCTTTCTTT. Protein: CASSPKGVLGTEAFF.

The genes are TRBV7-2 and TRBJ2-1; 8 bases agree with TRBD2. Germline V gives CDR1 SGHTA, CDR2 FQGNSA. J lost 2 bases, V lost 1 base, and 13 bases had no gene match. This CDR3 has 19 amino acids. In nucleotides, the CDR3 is TGTGCCAGCAGCTTAGTGACGGGGGGGCGGAGGATCACCTACAATGAGCAGTTCTTC. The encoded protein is CASSLVTGGRRITYNEQFF. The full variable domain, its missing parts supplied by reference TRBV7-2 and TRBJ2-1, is GAGVSQSPSNKVTEKGKDVELRCDPISGHTALYWYRQSLGQGLEFLIYFQGNSAPDKSGLPSDRFSAERTGGSVSTLTIQRTQQEDSAVYLCASSLVTGGRRITYNEQFFGPGTRLTVL.

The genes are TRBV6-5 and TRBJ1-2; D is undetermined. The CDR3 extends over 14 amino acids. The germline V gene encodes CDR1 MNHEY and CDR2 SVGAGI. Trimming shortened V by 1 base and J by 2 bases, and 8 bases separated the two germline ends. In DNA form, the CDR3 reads TGTGCCAGCAGTTACTATGGCAGAAACTATGGCTACACCTTC. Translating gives CASSYYGRNYGYTF.

The CDR3 sequence: CASSSQGGVGTEAFF. The CDR3 nucleotides are TGTGCCAGCAGCTCCCAGGGAGGGGTGGGGACTGAAGCTTTCTTT. The gene calls are TRBV7-3 and TRBJ1-1; D is possibly TRBD1 (5 bases). Trimming cost V 4 bases and J 5 bases, with 17 bases left between them. This CDR3 has 15 residues. CDR1 SGHTA and CDR2 FQGTGA come from the germline V gene.

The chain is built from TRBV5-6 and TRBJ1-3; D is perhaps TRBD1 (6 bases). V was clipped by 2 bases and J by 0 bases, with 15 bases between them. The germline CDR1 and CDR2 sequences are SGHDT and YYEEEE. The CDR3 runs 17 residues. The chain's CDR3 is CASSLGQRIYSGNTIYF. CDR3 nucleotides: TGTGCCAGCAGCTTAGGACAGAGAATATACTCTGGAAACACCATATATTTT.

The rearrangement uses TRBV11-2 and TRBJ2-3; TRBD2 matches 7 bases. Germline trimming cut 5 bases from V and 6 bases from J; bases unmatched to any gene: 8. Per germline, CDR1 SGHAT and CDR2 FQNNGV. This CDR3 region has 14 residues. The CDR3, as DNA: TGTGCCAGCAGCCCCCTCACTAGCGTTGATACGCAGTATTTT. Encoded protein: CASSPLTSVDTQYF.

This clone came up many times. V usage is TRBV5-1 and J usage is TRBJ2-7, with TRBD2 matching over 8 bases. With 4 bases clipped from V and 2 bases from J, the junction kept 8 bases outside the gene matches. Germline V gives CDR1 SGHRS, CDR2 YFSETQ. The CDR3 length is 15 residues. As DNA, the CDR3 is TGCGCCAGCAGCCCGGGAACTAGCGGTACCTACGAGCAGTACTTC. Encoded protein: CASSPGTSGTYEQYF.

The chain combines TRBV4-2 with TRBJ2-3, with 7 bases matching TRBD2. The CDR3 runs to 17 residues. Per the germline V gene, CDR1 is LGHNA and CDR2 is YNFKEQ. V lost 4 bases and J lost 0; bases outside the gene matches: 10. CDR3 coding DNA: TGTGCCAGCAGCCGGAAACGGGGGGACCCTAGCACAGATACGCAGTATTTT. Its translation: CASSRKRGDPSTDTQYF.

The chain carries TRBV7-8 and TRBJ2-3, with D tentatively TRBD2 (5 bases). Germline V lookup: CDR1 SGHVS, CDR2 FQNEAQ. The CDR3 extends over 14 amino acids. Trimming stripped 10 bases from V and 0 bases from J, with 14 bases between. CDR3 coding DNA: TGTGCCACCAGACGCCGGGGTAGCACAGATACGCAGTATTTT. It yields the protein CATRRRGSTDTQYF.